These T cell receptor beta chains were read from a single sample in a study of blood T cell repertoires in COVID-19. Produced via immunoSEQ multiplex PCR; TCRdb's table is partial and in-frame only. The sample lists approximately 19,000 clones; just over 90% were seen once. The sample taken for sequencing was peripheral blood. These receptor sequences come from a human donor in a cohort sampled during active COVID-19. Both conserved end residues are part of each CDR3. Each record gives: J gene, CDR3 length, V gene, CDR3 protein.

TRBJ2-1,15,TRBV18,CASSPQGQGSNEQFF
TRBJ2-5,12,TRBV7-9,CASGQGEETQYF
TRBJ2-3,18,TRBV6-6,CASSPPPGLAGGLYTQYF
TRBJ2-2,17,TRBV4-1,CASSHGLAGGPTGELFF
TRBJ2-7,15,TRBV25-1,CASSSRVAPFYEQYF
TRBJ2-5,11,TRBV20-1,CSAQFQETQYF
TRBJ2-4,14,TRBV5-3,CARSLSGSRLRQYF
TRBJ2-2,16,TRBV15,CATSRDSDRHTGELFF
TRBJ1-5,15,TRBV23-1,CASSRGGTGIQPQHF
TRBJ2-4,14,TRBV27,CASRGELAKNIQYF